The present entry profiles one T cell receptor (beta chain) with its context. Its antigen is unknown. These data come from a study of beta chain features in type 1 diabetes. Study conclusions and caveats: PCR might favor shorter templates, but any such skew would affect patients and controls equally.

In germline, CDR1 is LNHDA, CDR2 SQIVND (reference sequence). V was trimmed by 7 bases and J by 6 bases, leaving 12 bases between them. The CDR3 extends over 12 amino acids. Sequencing targeted expressed TCRB transcripts, as all isolated RNA had been reverse transcribed. Repertoires were generated with immunoSEQ multiplex PCR, while TCRdb's copy carries only in-frame clones and drops some. The sample includes some 410,000 clones, roughly 10% seen only once; the top ten take 0.046%. Averaging roughly 0.12 L, one heparinised blood draw came from each individual donor. Sorting with CD45RO/CCR7/CD25/CD127/CD95/CD27 yielded naive, central memory, regulatory and stem-like memory CD4+ cells.

The chain links TRBV19 to TRBJ1-2, with D possibly TRBD1 on 5 matching bases. This TCR was sampled from a woman younger than 35 in good health. Sequencing was carried out using naive CD4+ T cells from blood. DNA for the CDR3: TGTGCCAGTACTTCTGGGGCGGATGGCTACACCTTC. The encoded protein is CASTSGADGYTF. Complete variable domain (other parts from reference TRBV19 and TRBJ1-2): DGGITQSPKYLFRKEGQNVTLSCEQNLNHDAMYWYRQDPGQGLRLIYYSQIVNDFQKGDIAEGYSVSREKKESFPLTVTSAQKNPTAFYLCASTSGADGYTFGSGTRLTVV.